Included here is one TCR beta chain sequence, with context. The target antigen is unknown. The V gene lost 3 bases and the J gene lost 0 bases, with 6 bases spanning the gap. The CDR3 is 13 residues long. The germline V gene encodes CDR1 SGHDT and CDR2 YYEEEE. Clones were sequenced by immunoSEQ multiplex PCR, and TCRdb holds only the in-frame ones, with some missing. The repertoire consists of 50,000 to 75,000 clones, with 75% to 90% occurring once and the leading ten covering less than 0.6%. This specimen belongs to a study of OX40 agonist ivuxolimab in advanced cancers. Across the study: Each patient was given ivuxolimab into a vein every 2 weeks, at 0.01 to 10 mg/kg. Study results and caveats: Normalized T-cell clonal expansion was also low in a subset of nonresponders. Doses of 0.1 to 3.0 mg/kg were accompanied by clonal expansion of CD4+ and CD8+ blood T cells by week 6.

The clonotype originates from an adult with an advanced solid tumor such as melanoma, head and neck, liver or kidney cancer. The input for sequencing was CD4+ or CD8+ T cells sorted from blood, taken in a trial of the OX40 agonist ivuxolimab. This chain joins TRBV5-6 and TRBJ2-5, with D perhaps matching TRBD2 (5 bases). The CDR3 DNA reads as TGTGCCAGCAGCTCTAGCTACCAAGAGACCCAGTACTTC. This sequence encodes CASSSSYQETQYF.